This paragraph covers one TCR beta chain sequence. Per the authors' pipeline: Nucleated cell counts were estimated from reference gene primer amplification. Assay: immunoSEQ multiplex PCR; the TCRdb copy retains only in-frame clones and omits some. V, J and clone size were drawn from that table, and D and trimming were deduced from the DNA. The sample has 200,000 or so clones; around four fifths are singletons. This sample was taken from a study of blood T cell repertoires in COVID-19. Study-wide context: The study drew acute and convalescent COVID-19 samples from the United States, Italy and Spain. T cells, B-cell-depleted T cells, or PBMCs supplied cDNA or gDNA.

This CDR3 contains 17 residues. V shed 0 bases and J 6 bases; nucleotides not matched to a gene: 7. Germline CDR1 reads MNHNS; CDR2 reads SASEGT. The rearrangement links TRBV6-1 to TRBJ1-6, with 8 bases lining up with TRBD1. The sequencing sample was made of peripheral blood. The receptor's source is a human donor with acute or convalescent COVID-19. The donor label of this sample is uncertain. DNA for the CDR3: TGTGCCAGCAGTGAAGCCTACAGGGGGGGAATTAATTCACCCCTCCACTTT. It yields the protein CASSEAYRGGINSPLHF.